This T cell receptor (beta chain) was recorded in a study of T cell changes during pregnancy in multiple sclerosis. Only in-frame clones appear in the TCRdb table, and some are missing; sequencing was by immunoSEQ multiplex PCR. The data contain some 40,000 clones, roughly nine tenths of them singletons. This receptor was obtained from a female donor with multiple sclerosis, enrolled in a pregnancy study. The sample in question was CD4+ T cells from peripheral blood mononuclear cells, obtained in the third trimester of pregnancy.

CDR3 amino acids: CASRYRQGSYSPLHF. In DNA, the CDR3 is TGTGCCAGCAGATATCGACAGGGTTCTTATTCACCCCTCCACTTT. The chain recombines TRBV6-5 with TRBJ1-6; TRBD1 matches at 7 bases. V lost 6 bases, J lost 8 bases, and 10 bases stayed unmatched. From germline, CDR1 is MNHEY and CDR2 SVGAGI. There are 15 residues in the CDR3.